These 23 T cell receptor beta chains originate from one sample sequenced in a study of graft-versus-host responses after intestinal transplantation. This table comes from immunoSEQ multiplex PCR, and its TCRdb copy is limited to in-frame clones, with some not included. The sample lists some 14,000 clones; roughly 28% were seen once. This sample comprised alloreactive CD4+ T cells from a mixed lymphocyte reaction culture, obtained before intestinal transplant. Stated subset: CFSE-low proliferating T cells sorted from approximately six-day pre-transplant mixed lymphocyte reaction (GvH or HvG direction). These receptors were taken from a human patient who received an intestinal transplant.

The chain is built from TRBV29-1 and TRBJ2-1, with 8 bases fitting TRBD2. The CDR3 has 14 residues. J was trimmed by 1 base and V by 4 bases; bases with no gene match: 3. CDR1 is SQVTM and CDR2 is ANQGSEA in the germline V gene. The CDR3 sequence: CSVAAGGSYNEQFF. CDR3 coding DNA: TGCAGCGTTGCGGCGGGAGGTTCCTACAATGAGCAGTTCTTC.

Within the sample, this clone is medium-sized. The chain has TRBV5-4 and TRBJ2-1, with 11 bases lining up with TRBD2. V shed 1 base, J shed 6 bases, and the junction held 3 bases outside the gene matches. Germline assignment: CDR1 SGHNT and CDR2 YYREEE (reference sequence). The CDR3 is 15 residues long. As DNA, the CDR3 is TGTGCCAGCAGCTTGACTGGGACTAGCGGCAATGAGCAGTTCTTC. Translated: CASSLTGTSGNEQFF.

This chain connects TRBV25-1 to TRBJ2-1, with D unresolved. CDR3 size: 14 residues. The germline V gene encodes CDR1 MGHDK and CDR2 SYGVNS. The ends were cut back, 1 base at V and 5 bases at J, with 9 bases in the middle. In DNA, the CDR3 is TGTGCCAGCAGTGAATCATACAGTCACAATGAGCAGTTCTTC. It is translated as CASSESYSHNEQFF.

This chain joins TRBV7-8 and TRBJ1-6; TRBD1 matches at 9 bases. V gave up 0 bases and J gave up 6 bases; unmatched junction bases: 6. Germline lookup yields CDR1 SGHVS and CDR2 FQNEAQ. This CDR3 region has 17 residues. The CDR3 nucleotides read TGTGCCAGCAGCTTAGCACAGGGGGCGCGGGGTAATTCACCCCTCCACTTT. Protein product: CASSLAQGARGNSPLHF.

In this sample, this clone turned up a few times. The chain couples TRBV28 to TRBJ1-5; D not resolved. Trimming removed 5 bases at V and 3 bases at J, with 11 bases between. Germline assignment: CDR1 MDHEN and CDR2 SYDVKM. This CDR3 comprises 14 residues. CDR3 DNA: TGTGCCAGCAGTACTCACAGTAACAATCAGCCCCAGCATTTT. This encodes CASSTHSNNQPQHF.

CDR3 sequence: CASSTGFSGANVLTF. CDR3 DNA: TGTGCCAGCAGCACAGGATTCTCTGGGGCCAACGTCCTGACTTTC. This sequence joins TRBV6-6 and TRBJ2-6; perhaps TRBD1 as D (5 bases). The V gene's germline CDR1 is MNHNY and CDR2 SVGAGI (reference sequence). The CDR3 has 15 residues. The V end lost 6 bases, the J end lost 0 bases, and 9 bases lay between the germline ends.

This CDR3 reads CASSFRPFLQPQHF. CDR3 sequence (DNA): TGTGCCAGCAGCTTTAGACCATTTCTTCAGCCCCAGCATTTT. The chain is built from TRBV7-2 and TRBJ1-5, with D uncertain. The V end lost 3 bases, the J end lost 6 bases, and 12 bases lay between the germline ends. The CDR3 sequence is 14 residues long. Germline V CDR1 and CDR2: SGHTA, FQGNSA.

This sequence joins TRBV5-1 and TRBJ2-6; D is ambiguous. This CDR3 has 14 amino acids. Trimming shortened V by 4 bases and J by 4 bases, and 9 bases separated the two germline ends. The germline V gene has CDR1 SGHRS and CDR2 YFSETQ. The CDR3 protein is CASSATVGANVLTF. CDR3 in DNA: TGCGCCAGCAGCGCCACGGTAGGGGCCAACGTCCTGACTTTC.

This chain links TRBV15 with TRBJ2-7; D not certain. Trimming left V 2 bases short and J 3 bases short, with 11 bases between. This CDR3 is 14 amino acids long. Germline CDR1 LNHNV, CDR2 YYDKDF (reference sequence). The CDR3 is CATSRYSRDYEQYF. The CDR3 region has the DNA TGTGCCACCAGCAGATACAGTAGGGACTACGAGCAGTACTTC.

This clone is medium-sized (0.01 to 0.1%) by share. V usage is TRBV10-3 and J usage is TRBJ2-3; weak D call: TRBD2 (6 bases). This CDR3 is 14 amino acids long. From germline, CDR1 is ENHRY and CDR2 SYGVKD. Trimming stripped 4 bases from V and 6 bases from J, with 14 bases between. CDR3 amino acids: CAISVPGSADTQYF. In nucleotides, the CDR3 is TGTGCCATCAGTGTTCCCGGGAGTGCCGATACGCAGTATTTT.

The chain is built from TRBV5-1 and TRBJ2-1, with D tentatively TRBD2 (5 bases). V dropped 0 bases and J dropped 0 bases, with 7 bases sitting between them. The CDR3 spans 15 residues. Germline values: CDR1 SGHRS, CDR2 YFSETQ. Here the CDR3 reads CASSLAGISYNEQFF. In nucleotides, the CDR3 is TGCGCCAGCAGCTTGGCCGGGATCTCCTACAATGAGCAGTTCTTC.

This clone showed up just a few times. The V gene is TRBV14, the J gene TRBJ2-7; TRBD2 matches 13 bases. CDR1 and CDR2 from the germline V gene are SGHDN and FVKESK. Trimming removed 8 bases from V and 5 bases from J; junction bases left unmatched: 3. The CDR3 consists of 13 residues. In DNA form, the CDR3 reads TGTGCCAGCCGACTAGCGGGAGGAAACGAGCAGTACTTC. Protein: CASRLAGGNEQYF.

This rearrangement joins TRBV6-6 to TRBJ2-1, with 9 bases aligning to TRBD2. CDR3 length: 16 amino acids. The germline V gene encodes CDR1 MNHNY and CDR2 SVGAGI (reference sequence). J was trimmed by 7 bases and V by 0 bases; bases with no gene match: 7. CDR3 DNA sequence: TGTGCCAGCAGTTACTCTACAGCGGGAGGAAGGAATGAGCAGTTCTTC. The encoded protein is CASSYSTAGGRNEQFF.

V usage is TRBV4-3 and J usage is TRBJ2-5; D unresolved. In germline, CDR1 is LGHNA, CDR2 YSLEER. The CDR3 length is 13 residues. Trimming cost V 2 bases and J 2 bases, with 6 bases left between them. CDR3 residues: CASSQSWQETQYF. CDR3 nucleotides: TGCGCCAGCAGCCAATCGTGGCAAGAGACCCAGTACTTC.

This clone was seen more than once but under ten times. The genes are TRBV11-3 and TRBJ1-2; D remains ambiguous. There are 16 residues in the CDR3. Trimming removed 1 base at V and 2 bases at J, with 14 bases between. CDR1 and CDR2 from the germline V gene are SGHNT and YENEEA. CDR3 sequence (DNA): TGTGCCAGCAGCTTAGCGAACCCTCCTCTGAACTATGGCTACACCTTC. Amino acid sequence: CASSLANPPLNYGYTF. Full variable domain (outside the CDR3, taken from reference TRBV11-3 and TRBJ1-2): EAGVVQSPRYKIIEKKQPVAFWCNPISGHNTLYWYLQNLGQGPELLIRYENEEAVDDSQLPKDRFSAERLKGVDSTLKIQPAELGDSAVYLCASSLANPPLNYGYTFGSGTRLTVV.

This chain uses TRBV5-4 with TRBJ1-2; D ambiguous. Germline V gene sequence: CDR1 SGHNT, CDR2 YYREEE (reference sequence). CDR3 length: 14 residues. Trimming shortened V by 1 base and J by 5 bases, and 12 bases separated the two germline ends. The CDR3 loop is CASSLSAGRYGYTF. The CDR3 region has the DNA TGTGCCAGCAGCTTGTCCGCAGGAAGGTATGGCTACACCTTC.

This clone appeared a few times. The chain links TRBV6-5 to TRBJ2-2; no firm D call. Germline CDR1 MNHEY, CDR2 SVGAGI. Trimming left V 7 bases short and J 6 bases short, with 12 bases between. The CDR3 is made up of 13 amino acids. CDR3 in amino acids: CASTRARAGELFF. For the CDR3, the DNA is TGTGCCAGCACAAGGGCCCGCGCCGGGGAGCTGTTTTTT.

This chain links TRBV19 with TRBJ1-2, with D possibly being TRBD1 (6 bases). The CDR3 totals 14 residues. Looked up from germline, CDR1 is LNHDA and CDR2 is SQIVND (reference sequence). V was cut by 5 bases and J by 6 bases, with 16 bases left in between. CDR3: CASSPEDRTNGYTF. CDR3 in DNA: TGTGCCAGTAGTCCGGAGGACAGAACGAATGGCTACACCTTC.

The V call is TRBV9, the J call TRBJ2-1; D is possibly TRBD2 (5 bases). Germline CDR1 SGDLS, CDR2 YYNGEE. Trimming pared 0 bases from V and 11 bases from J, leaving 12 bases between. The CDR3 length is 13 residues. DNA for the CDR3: TGTGCCAGCAGCGTAGGGAGCGGCCGCCAGCAGTTCTTC. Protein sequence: CASSVGSGRQQFF.

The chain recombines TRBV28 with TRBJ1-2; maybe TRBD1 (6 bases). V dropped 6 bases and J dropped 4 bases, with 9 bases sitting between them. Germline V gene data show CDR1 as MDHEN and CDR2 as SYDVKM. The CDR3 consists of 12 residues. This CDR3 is CASRQGSYGYTF. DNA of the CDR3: TGTGCCAGCAGGCAGGGGTCCTATGGCTACACCTTC.

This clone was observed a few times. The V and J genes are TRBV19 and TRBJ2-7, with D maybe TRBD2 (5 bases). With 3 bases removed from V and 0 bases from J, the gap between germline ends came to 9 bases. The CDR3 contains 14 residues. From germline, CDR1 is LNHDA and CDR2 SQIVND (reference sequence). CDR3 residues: CASSIRGPSYEQYF. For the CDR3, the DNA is TGTGCCAGTAGTATCCGCGGGCCCTCCTACGAGCAGTACTTC.

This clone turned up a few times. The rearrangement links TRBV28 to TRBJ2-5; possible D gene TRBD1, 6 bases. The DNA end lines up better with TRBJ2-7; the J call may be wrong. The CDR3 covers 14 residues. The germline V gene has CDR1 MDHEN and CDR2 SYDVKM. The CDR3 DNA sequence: TGTGCCAGTCTACAGGGAGTCCCGCCCTACGAGCAGTACTTC. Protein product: CASLQGVPPYEQYF.

The CDR3 DNA reads as TGTGCCAGCAGCTTACCCACCGGGAGGTATAGCGAGCAGTACTTC. Translating gives CASSLPTGRYSEQYF. V gene TRBV7-2 combines with J gene TRBJ2-7, with 7 bases lining up with TRBD2. The CDR3 extends over 15 amino acids. CDR1 and CDR2 from the germline V gene are SGHTA and FQGNSA. The V and J ends lost 2 bases and 6 bases, in that order; junction bases with no gene match: 10. The variable domain in full, with the rest retrieved from reference TRBV7-2 and TRBJ2-7, is GAGVSQSPSNKVTEKGKDVELRCDPISGHTALYWYRQSLGQGLEFLIYFQGNSAPDKSGLPSDRFSAERTGGSVSTLTIQRTQQEDSAVYLCASSLPTGRYSEQYFGPGTRLTVT.